The 30 T cell receptor beta chains in this list originate from one sample, sequenced in a study of regulatory T cells in long-lasting Graves disease. Time point in this sample: newly diagnosed GD, antithyroid drugs for less than 3 months. Scientists built the TCR library using RNA that was extracted from PBMCs. Arm-PCR of CDR3 regions and iRepertoire HTBI primers were the basis on which TCR beta libraries were built. TCRdb used MiXCR to reprocess the multiplex PCR reads, holding one entry per CDR3 protein. The repertoire includes approximately 360,000 distinct CDR3 sequences, 12% of them detected once, and 18% sits in the top ten. The same data also went into a second study, on T cells in Graves' hyperthyroidism and ophthalmopathy.

The specimen was peripheral blood mononuclear cells (PBMCs), collected at new diagnosis, from a patient treated with antithyroid drugs. Every receptor here comes from a woman between 18 and 30 years old with Graves disease.

This clonotype was found a few times. The chain uses TRBV30 and TRBJ2-6; D is ambiguous. Germline loops: CDR1 GTSNPN, CDR2 SVGIG (reference sequence). This CDR3 has 22 residues. The V end lost 3 bases, the J end lost 0 bases, and 30 bases lay between the germline ends. CDR3 sequence reads: CAWRVAWGRAVPVPSGANVLTF. CDR3 nucleotide sequence: TGTGCCTGGAGAGTGGCGTGGGGTCGGGCGGTCCCCGTCCCCTCTGGGGCCAACGTCCTGACTTTC.

This clonotype was seen repeatedly, ten times or more. V is TRBV27 and J is TRBJ1-2; D might be TRBD1 (6 bases). This CDR3 is built from 15 residues. CDR1 and CDR2 from the germline V gene are MNHEY and SMNVEV (reference sequence). V gave up 3 bases and J gave up 6 bases, with 17 bases separating them. CDR3 protein: CASSLGQGSVHGYTF. CDR3 bases: TGTGCCAGCAGTTTGGGTCAGGGGTCCGTCCATGGCTACACCTTC.

This clonotype was observed at least ten times. This chain connects TRBV20-1 to TRBJ1-1; TRBD1 agrees at 7 bases. There are 14 residues in the CDR3. Trimming cost V 7 bases and J 4 bases; bases outside gene matches: 12. Germline V gene lookup returns CDR1 DFQATT and CDR2 SNEGSKA (reference sequence). The CDR3 protein is CSVPAGGKFTEAFF. DNA of the CDR3: TGCAGTGTCCCTGCAGGGGGAAAATTCACTGAAGCTTTCTTT.

In the case of this clonotype: The CDR3 carries no conserved terminal phenylalanine or tryptophan, so it likely arises from a read error. The genes are TRBV29-1 and TRBJ2-6, with D maybe TRBD1 (6 bases). V lost 3 bases and J 0 bases, leaving 12 bases between the germline ends. This CDR3 has 16 amino acids. The germline CDR1 and CDR2 sequences are SQVTM and ANQGSEA. This chain's CDR3 is CSVEGHTTSGANVLTL. CDR3 in DNA: TGCAGCGTTGAGGGACACACGACCTCTGGGGCCAACGTCCTGACTCTC.

This clonotype has ten or more counts. The genes are TRBV20-1 and TRBJ1-1; D is ambiguous. Germline V gives CDR1 DFQATT, CDR2 SNEGSKA (reference sequence). Trimming stripped 6 bases from V and 6 bases from J, with 14 bases between. CDR3 length: 12 amino acids. The CDR3 DNA reads as TGCAGTGCCCCGGTAGTCTACGCTGAAGCTTTCTTT. Its translation: CSAPVVYAEAFF.

The chain carries TRBV2 and TRBJ1-4; TRBD1 might be the D (6 bases). Trimming removed 7 bases at V and 5 bases at J, with 14 bases between. CDR1 is SNHLY, CDR2 FYNNEI, per germline. CDR3 size: 14 residues. This CDR3 reads CASKIGQQNEKLFF. The CDR3 region has the DNA TGTGCCAGCAAGATCGGACAGCAAAATGAAAAACTGTTTTTT.

This clonotype showed up just a few times. The rearrangement links TRBV29-1 to TRBJ2-5; TRBD2 might be the D (6 bases). Germline CDR1 and CDR2: SQVTM and ANQGSEA. The V end was cut by 4 bases, the J end by 2 bases, with 17 bases between. This CDR3 is 15 amino acids long. The CDR3 is CSVGGPGGEQETQYF. Written as DNA, the CDR3 is TGCAGCGTTGGGGGCCCAGGCGGGGAGCAAGAGACCCAGTACTTC.

This clonotype appeared many times. The chain uses TRBV28 and TRBJ1-2; weak D call: TRBD1 (6 bases). The CDR3 has 16 amino acids. The germline V gene encodes CDR1 MDHEN and CDR2 SYDVKM. The ends were cut back, 3 bases at V and 3 bases at J, with 17 bases in the middle. CDR3 coding DNA: TGTGCCAGCAGTTTTATGGGGGGCCCTACGGACTATGGCTACACCTTC. Protein sequence: CASSFMGGPTDYGYTF.

This clonotype was counted a few times. The V gene is TRBV9, the J gene TRBJ2-5; 7 positions match TRBD2. This CDR3 has 15 residues. Trimming removed 4 bases from V and 4 bases from J; junction bases left unmatched: 10. Germline V gene sequence: CDR1 SGDLS, CDR2 YYNGEE. The CDR3: CASSPEGRAGETQYF. The CDR3 bases are TGTGCCAGCAGCCCCGAGGGGAGGGCCGGAGAGACCCAGTACTTC.

The V and J genes are TRBV25-1 and TRBJ2-1; 14 bases are shared with TRBD2. The trim removed 2 bases at V and 7 bases at J, leaving 1 base unmatched. CDR3 length equals 15 residues. CDR1 and CDR2 (germline): MGHDK, SYGVNS. CDR3 in amino acids: CASSEGTSGSNEQFF. CDR3 coding DNA: TGTGCCAGCAGTGAAGGGACTAGCGGGAGTAATGAGCAGTTCTTC.

This clonotype came up many times. The J gene is TRBJ1-5, the V gene TRBV19, with D unresolved. Per germline, CDR1 LNHDA and CDR2 SQIVND (reference sequence). V was shortened by 5 bases and J by 4 bases, with 9 bases between the two germline ends. This CDR3 contains 13 residues. Here the CDR3 DNA reads TGTGCCAGTAGTCTAGGCCGAAATCAGCCCCAGCATTTT. Translating it yields CASSLGRNQPQHF.

The chain links TRBV25-1 to TRBJ2-5, with 7 bases aligning to TRBD2. This CDR3 is 16 amino acids long. V was clipped by 2 bases and J by 3 bases; unmatched bases: 9. Germline V gene data show CDR1 as MGHDK and CDR2 as SYGVNS. Written as DNA, the CDR3 is TGTGCCAGCAGTGAACTTTCTAGCGGTACCAAAGAGACCCAGTACTTC. Amino acids: CASSELSSGTKETQYF. The variable domain in full, completed from reference TRBV25-1 and TRBJ2-5, reads EADIYQTPRYLVIGTGKKITLECSQTMGHDKMYWYQQDPGMELHLIHYSYGVNSTEKGDLSSESTVSRIRTEHFPLTLESARPSHTSQYLCASSELSSGTKETQYFGPGTRLLVL.

This clonotype came up many times. The V and J genes are TRBV6-1 and TRBJ2-3; tentative D call: TRBD2 (6 bases). The J call may be wrong; the DNA end is better matched by TRBJ2-1. The germline V gene encodes CDR1 MNHNS and CDR2 SASEGT. The CDR3 totals 14 residues. The CDR3 here is CASSEARGFYEQFF. For the CDR3, the DNA is TGTGCCAGCAGTGAAGCGCGGGGATTTTATGAGCAGTTCTTC.

This clonotype was found many times. The chain joins TRBV9 to TRBJ2-1; D ambiguous. Between the trimmed V and J ends, which lost 0 bases and 0 bases, there was a span of 7 bases. CDR3 length: 15 amino acids. Germline V gene data show CDR1 as SGDLS and CDR2 as YYNGEE. The CDR3 sequence is CASSVVPGSYNEQFF. CDR3 bases: TGTGCCAGCAGCGTAGTACCGGGCTCCTACAATGAGCAGTTCTTC.

The rearrangement uses TRBV2 and TRBJ1-6; D not resolved. CDR3 length: 14 amino acids. Germline values: CDR1 SNHLY, CDR2 FYNNEI. Trimming removed 1 base at V and 7 bases at J, with 8 bases between. CDR3 in DNA: TGTGCCAGCAGTGAAGAGGTACGGAATTCACCCCTCCACTTT. Translated, it gives CASSEEVRNSPLHF.

The table lists this clonotype with many counts. CDR3: CASSRDRGSLRAFF. CDR3 coding DNA: TGTGCCAGCAGCCGCGACAGGGGGTCGCTCCGGGCTTTCTTT. This chain links TRBV7-2 with TRBJ1-1, with 9 bases aligning to TRBD1. Germline-derived CDR1 and CDR2 are SGHTA and FQGNSA. J gave up 11 bases and V 5 bases, and 12 bases lay outside the gene matches. This CDR3 has 14 residues.

This clonotype was counted at least ten times. The chain is built from TRBV7-2 and TRBJ1-1, with D maybe TRBD1 (5 bases). This CDR3 is built from 18 residues. V was clipped by 5 bases and J by 0 bases, with 22 bases between them. Germline V gene sequence: CDR1 SGHTA, CDR2 FQGNSA. The CDR3 is CASSLRVGGGSLNTEAFF. CDR3 coding DNA: TGTGCCAGCAGCCTTAGGGTCGGGGGAGGCTCCCTGAACACTGAAGCTTTCTTT.

This clonotype occurred many times. The chain employs TRBV7-3 and TRBJ2-5, with a possible D match to TRBD1 (5 bases). The CDR3 is 15 residues long. Germline lookup yields CDR1 SGHTA and CDR2 FQGTGA. Trimming stripped 1 base from V and 4 bases from J, with 13 bases between. The CDR3 region is CASSLNGPGPETQYF. The CDR3, as DNA: TGTGCCAGCAGCTTAAATGGGCCAGGGCCAGAGACCCAGTACTTC.

In this sample, this clonotype turned up many times. The gene calls are TRBV27 and TRBJ2-7; TRBD2 matches at 8 bases. The V segment lost 5 bases and the J segment 3 bases; nucleotides outside the gene matches: 3. This CDR3 is built from 13 residues. CDR1 MNHEY and CDR2 SMNVEV come from the germline V gene (reference sequence). CDR3 bases: TGTGCCAGCAGTGTAGCGGGAAACTACGAGCAGTACTTC. As protein: CASSVAGNYEQYF.

This clonotype has ten or more counts. The chain joins TRBV5-1 to TRBJ1-1; the D is unclear. The CDR3 consists of 15 residues. Trimming took off 4 bases at V and 0 bases at J, with 13 bases between the two ends. The V gene's germline CDR1 is SGHRS and CDR2 YFSETQ. The chain's CDR3 is CASSRWGQVNTEAFF. CDR3 nucleotides: TGCGCCAGCAGCCGTTGGGGTCAGGTGAACACTGAAGCTTTCTTT.

This clonotype was seen repeatedly, ten times or more. The chain couples TRBV12-3 or TRBV12-4 to TRBJ2-1; TRBD2 aligns across 8 bases. The CDR3 is made up of 17 amino acids. Unmatched junction bases numbered 14, after V lost 2 bases and J lost 8 bases. The chain's CDR3 is CASSLWVAGTRGDEQFF. The CDR3 nucleotides read TGTGCCAGCAGTTTATGGGTAGCGGGAACACGGGGGGATGAGCAGTTCTTC.

This chain uses TRBV6-1 with TRBJ2-3; D is perhaps TRBD2 (6 bases). V was pared by 5 bases and J by 6 bases, with 12 bases between. The CDR3 has 13 amino acids. Germline CDR1 MNHNS, CDR2 SASEGT. The CDR3 here is CASSRDFLDTQYF. The CDR3 DNA reads as TGTGCCAGCAGTCGGGACTTTTTGGATACGCAGTATTTT.

This clonotype was counted only a few times. The chain uses TRBV18 and TRBJ2-1, with D possibly matching TRBD2 (7 bases). Per germline, CDR1 KGHSH and CDR2 LQKENI. This CDR3 comprises 17 residues. Deletions cut 8 bases from V and 7 bases from J, with 27 bases between. CDR3 in amino acids: CASTSFLGRERGNEQFF. The CDR3 nucleotides are TGTGCCAGCACATCCTTTCTAGGGCGGGAGAGGGGGAATGAGCAGTTCTTC. Full variable domain (rest looked up from reference TRBV18 and TRBJ2-1): NAGVMQNPRHLVRRRGQEARLRCSPMKGHSHVYWYRQLPEEGLKFMVYLQKENIIDESGMPKERFSAEFPKEGPSILRIQQVVRGDSAAYFCASTSFLGRERGNEQFFGPGTRLTVL.

This clonotype was observed a few times. The V call is TRBV4-1, the J call TRBJ2-5; D possibly matches TRBD1 or TRBD2 (6 bases each). This CDR3 region has 14 residues. Deletions cut 4 bases from V and 6 bases from J, with 15 bases between. Germline V CDR1 and CDR2: MGHRA, YSYEKL. CDR3 in DNA: TGCGCCAGCAGCCCGGGACTCCGGGGGCAGACCCAGTACTTC. Translated: CASSPGLRGQTQYF.

This clonotype was seen many times. The chain links TRBV30 to TRBJ2-7; D is ambiguous. Trimming took 8 bases from V and 3 from J, leaving 11 bases between them. This CDR3 region has 11 residues. CDR1 and CDR2 from the germline V gene are GTSNPN and SVGIG (reference sequence). DNA of the CDR3: TGTGCCCACGGACCCCTCTACGAGCAGTACTTC. It translates to CAHGPLYEQYF. Drawing the rest from reference TRBV30 and TRBJ2-7, the complete variable domain is SQTIHQWPATLVQPVGSPLSLECTVEGTSNPNLYWYRQAAGRGLQLLFYSVGIGQISSEVPQNLSASRPQDRQFILSSKKLLLSDSGFYLCAHGPLYEQYFGPGTRLTVT.

This clonotype came up a few times. One base away lies a much larger clone, so this may be a sequencing read error. This chain joins TRBV20-1 and TRBJ2-3; 9 bases map to TRBD2. The CDR3 is 14 residues long. Germline assignment: CDR1 DFQATT and CDR2 SNEGSKA (reference sequence). With 3 bases clipped from V and 3 bases from J, the junction kept 4 bases outside the gene matches. CDR3: CSASRLAGTDTQYF. DNA for the CDR3: TGCAGTGCTAGCAGGCTAGCGGGAACAGATACGCAGTATTTT.

The V and J genes are TRBV6-1 and TRBJ2-6, with D maybe TRBD1 (6 bases). Trimming stripped 6 bases from V and 2 bases from J, with 11 bases between. CDR1 is MNHNS and CDR2 is SASEGT in the germline V gene. The length of the CDR3 is 15 residues. This CDR3 reads CASRKSGAGANVLTF. CDR3 nucleotide sequence: TGTGCCAGCAGGAAATCAGGGGCTGGGGCCAACGTCCTGACTTTC.

This clonotype was detected only a few times. The chain joins TRBV5-1 to TRBJ1-1, with D maybe TRBD1 (6 bases). Trimming removed 6 bases at V and 8 bases at J, with 14 bases between. The CDR3 sequence is 12 residues long. CDR1 is SGHRS and CDR2 is YFSETQ in the germline V gene. The CDR3 protein is CASIRGSEEAFF. The CDR3 DNA reads as TGCGCCAGCATCAGGGGTTCGGAAGAAGCTTTCTTT.

Ten or more counts support this clonotype. V is TRBV7-2 and J is TRBJ2-3, with 13 bases fitting TRBD2. Germline loops: CDR1 SGHTA, CDR2 FQGNSA. The CDR3 covers 16 residues. V lost 5 bases to trimming and J lost 2 bases; unmatched junction nucleotides: 4. As DNA, the CDR3 is TGTGCCAGCAGCGGGACTAGCGGGACGTACACAGATACGCAGTATTTT. Amino acid sequence: CASSGTSGTYTDTQYF.

The chain links TRBV19 to TRBJ2-2; D may match TRBD1 or TRBD2 (6 bases each). Between the trimmed V and J ends, which lost 3 bases and 3 bases, there was a span of 20 bases. This CDR3 has 18 residues. CDR1 and CDR2 from the germline V gene are LNHDA and SQIVND (reference sequence). DNA of the CDR3: TGTGCCAGTAGTATCTGGGGGGCGTACGAAACGGACACCGGGGAGCTGTTTTTT. Encoded protein: CASSIWGAYETDTGELFF.